This T cell receptor (beta chain) was sequenced in a study of T-cell memory formation after mild COVID-19. The wider study: Largely donor-specific sequence clusters came from a couple of donors. General observations from the study: Among CD4+ contracting clones, most were CM and EM, and CD8+ ones EMRA. Clones contracting over day 15 to 85 were CD4/CD8 balanced, with later expanders leaning CD4+.

CDR3 length: 15 amino acids. Germline loops: CDR1 SGDLS, CDR2 YYNGEE. Trimming took 2 bases from V and 6 from J; bases not matched to a gene: 5. Note on this clonotype: The antigen is undetermined.

TCRdb ran MiXCR on the 5' RACE reads and lists one entry per CDR3 protein. Of fewer than 140,000 distinct CDR3 sequences in the sample, approximately 13% were seen once. V usage is TRBV9 and J usage is TRBJ2-3; 11 bases are shared with TRBD2. The sequence derives from an adult woman who had mild COVID-19 (a few samples of this study predate the infection). Cell type and time point are not known. The sequencing sample was made of PBMCs or a T cell subset sorted from them (not recorded which). CDR3 coding DNA: TGTGCCAGCAGCGTCGGCCTAGCGGGAGGTGATACGCAGTATTTT. Encoded protein: CASSVGLAGGDTQYF.